Reported below is one T cell receptor beta chain. Its antigen is not identified. This record belongs to a study of T cells in Graves' hyperthyroidism and ophthalmopathy. Findings and caveats of the study: A median 6.5 months before onset, the model predicted ophthalmopathy. A model using 13 V-J features told ophthalmopathy apart from stable hyperthyroidism.

Researchers barred patients who had uncontrolled infection, other autoimmune disease, pregnancy or lactation. The TCR beta CDR3 regions underwent amplification using RNA transcripts as the source. Initially, a first-round RT-PCR of the TCR CDR3 employed the HTBI primer set. TCRdb re-derived calls from the multiplex PCR reads in MiXCR, one entry per CDR3 protein. The sample carries 700,000 to 850,000 distinct CDR3 sequences, around 40% recorded once. CDR3 length: 12 amino acids. The V and J ends lost 1 base and 10 bases respectively, with 12 bases between them. The germline gives CDR1 SGHDT, CDR2 YYEEEE.

This chain links TRBV5-6 with TRBJ2-7; no clear D gene. The TCR sequence derives from a middle-aged woman with Graves' hyperthyroidism. Sequencing used blood. CDR3 loop: CASSLLGPRQYF. CDR3 in DNA: TGTGCCAGCAGCTTGCTTGGTCCGAGACAGTACTTC.